Below are 27 T cell receptor beta chains sequenced from a single sample in a study of blood T cell repertoires in COVID-19. The assay was immunoSEQ multiplex PCR, and TCRdb's table has in-frame clones only and misses some. The sample comprises 130,000 or so clones, about 85% of which are singletons, and roughly 2.5% rests with the top ten. What was sequenced was peripheral blood. The receptor set was obtained from a human donor with COVID-19, enrolled during active disease. The donor label of this sample is uncertain.

The V gene is TRBV28, the J gene TRBJ2-1; 9 bases fit TRBD2. Germline V gives CDR1 MDHEN, CDR2 SYDVKM. J lost 6 bases, V lost 6 bases, and 9 bases had no gene match. The CDR3 spans 15 residues. The CDR3 coding sequence is TGTGCCAGCAGCCGACTAGCGGCCGCAACCAATGAGCAGTTCTTC. It codes for CASSRLAAATNEQFF.

The genes are TRBV9 and TRBJ2-5; TRBD1 aligns across 8 bases. Unmatched junction bases numbered 9, after V lost 0 bases and J lost 5 bases. Per the germline V gene, CDR1 is SGDLS and CDR2 is YYNGEE. The CDR3 length is 16 residues. CDR3 sequence: CASSVEGRGLGETQYF. The CDR3 nucleotides read TGTGCCAGCAGCGTAGAAGGCAGGGGGCTCGGGGAGACCCAGTACTTC.

In this sample, this clone turned up a few times. This chain uses TRBV5-1 with TRBJ1-5; weak D call: TRBD1 (6 bases). Per germline, CDR1 SGHRS and CDR2 YFSETQ. The CDR3 contains 14 residues. Trimming removed 0 bases at V and 5 bases at J, with 9 bases between. CDR3 DNA: TGCGCCAGCAGCTTGGGACAGGTCGATCAGCCCCAGCATTTT. This sequence encodes CASSLGQVDQPQHF.

The chain employs TRBV14 and TRBJ1-6; 8 bases agree with TRBD1. The length of the CDR3 is 16 residues. CDR1 and CDR2 from the germline V gene are SGHDN and FVKESK. With V trimmed by 4 bases and J by 8 bases, 10 bases remained unmatched. CDR3: CASSPKRQGLYSPLHF. The CDR3 nucleotides read TGTGCCAGCAGCCCGAAAAGACAGGGGCTATATTCACCCCTCCACTTT. Complete variable domain (other parts from reference TRBV14 and TRBJ1-6): EAGVTQFPSHSVIEKGQTVTLRCDPISGHDNLYWYRRVMGKEIKFLLHFVKESKQDESGMPNNRFLAERTGGTYSTLKVQPAELEDSGVYFCASSPKRQGLYSPLHFGNGTRLTVT.

The rearrangement uses TRBV5-1 and TRBJ2-1; 10 bases are shared with TRBD1. The CDR3 is 15 amino acids. The trim removed 7 bases at V and 3 bases at J, leaving 7 bases unmatched. Germline V lookup: CDR1 SGHRS, CDR2 YFSETQ. CDR3 region: CASVTGTGDYNEQFF. The CDR3 DNA reads as TGCGCCAGCGTCACCGGGACAGGGGACTACAATGAGCAGTTCTTC.

This chain links TRBV2 with TRBJ1-4; D remains unclear. Germline loops: CDR1 SNHLY, CDR2 FYNNEI. The V end lost 10 bases, the J end lost 5 bases, and 17 bases lay between the germline ends. This CDR3 spans 14 amino acids. The DNA for the CDR3 is TGTGCCACCAACCGAGGTCAAGAAAATGAAAAACTGTTTTTT. The encoded protein is CATNRGQENEKLFF. Complete variable domain (other parts from reference TRBV2 and TRBJ1-4): EPEVTQTPSHQVTQMGQEVILRCVPISNHLYFYWYRQILGQKVEFLVSFYNNEISEKSEIFDDQFSVERPDGSNFTLKIRSTKLEDSAMYFCATNRGQENEKLFFGSGTQLSVL.

The rearrangement uses TRBV6-4 and TRBJ2-3, with TRBD1 matching 9 bases. With V trimmed by 7 bases and J by 6 bases, 11 bases remained unmatched. The CDR3 has 15 residues. Per the germline V gene, CDR1 is MRHNA and CDR2 is SNTAGT. CDR3 sequence (DNA): TGTGCCAGCAAACGGACAGGGGCCGGTTTGGATACGCAGTATTTT. This codes for CASKRTGAGLDTQYF.

This clone was observed a few times. The chain carries TRBV7-8 and TRBJ1-1; TRBD1 might be the D (5 bases). V dropped 2 bases and J dropped 3 bases, with 19 bases sitting between them. Germline V gives CDR1 SGHVS, CDR2 FQNEAQ. The CDR3 covers 17 residues. The CDR3 nucleotides are TGTGCCAGCAGCTTAACCCCGGGACCTCGCGGGGACACTGAAGCTTTCTTT. Amino acids: CASSLTPGPRGDTEAFF.

The chain recombines TRBV7-3 with TRBJ2-3; D uncertain. This CDR3 is built from 14 residues. Germline CDR1 is SGHTA and CDR2 is FQGTGA. V shed 2 bases and J shed 2 bases, with 8 bases lying between them. This CDR3 reads CASSLVEYTDTQYF. The CDR3 bases are TGTGCCAGCAGCTTAGTAGAATACACAGATACGCAGTATTTT.

The chain has TRBV25-1 and TRBJ2-4; the D gene is possibly TRBD1 (6 bases). The CDR3 length is 12 residues. CDR1 is MGHDK and CDR2 is SYGVNS in the germline V gene. The V end lost 4 bases, the J end lost 14 bases, and 15 bases lay between the germline ends. The CDR3 reads CASSAPGTKKYF. Written as DNA, the CDR3 is TGTGCCAGCAGTGCGCCCGGGACAAAGAAGTACTTC.

The genes are TRBV11-2 and TRBJ1-1; TRBD1 is a possible D gene (5 bases). The CDR3 has 15 amino acids. Germline V gene lookup returns CDR1 SGHAT and CDR2 FQNNGV. The V end was cut by 3 bases, the J end by 4 bases, with 15 bases between. The CDR3 reads CASSFSAGGGTEAFF. CDR3 bases: TGTGCCAGCAGCTTTTCGGCCGGGGGAGGCACTGAAGCTTTCTTT.

The chain employs TRBV12-3 or TRBV12-4 and TRBJ2-1, with no clear D. The CDR3 is 13 residues long. Between the trimmed V and J ends, which lost 6 bases and 2 bases, there was a span of 8 bases. The CDR3 coding sequence is TGTGCCAGCAGCTTAAATACCTACAATGAGCAGTTCTTC. It is translated as CASSLNTYNEQFF.

The CDR3 loop is CASSVSERDTQYF. The CDR3 DNA reads as TGTGCCAGCTCCGTCTCGGAGCGGGATACGCAGTATTTT. The chain recombines TRBV18 with TRBJ2-3; perhaps TRBD2 as D (5 bases). CDR3 length: 13 amino acids. The V end lost 6 bases, the J end lost 6 bases, and 13 bases lay between the germline ends. The germline V gene encodes CDR1 KGHSH and CDR2 LQKENI.

This CDR3 is CASSELVTGGVEQYF. CDR3 DNA: TGTGCCAGCAGTGAACTAGTGACAGGGGGCGTCGAGCAGTACTTC. The V and J genes are TRBV2 and TRBJ2-7; TRBD1 matches at 10 bases. The CDR3 totals 15 residues. CDR1 SNHLY and CDR2 FYNNEI come from the germline V gene. J lost 6 bases, V lost 2 bases, and 7 bases had no gene match.

The chain recombines TRBV14 with TRBJ1-1; 8 positions match TRBD1. J was trimmed by 9 bases and V by 1 base; bases with no gene match: 4. In germline, CDR1 is SGHDN, CDR2 FVKESK. The CDR3 is 13 amino acids. Here the CDR3 DNA reads TGTGCCAGCAGCCAAGGGACAGGGATTAAAGCTTTCTTT. It encodes CASSQGTGIKAFF.

The chain couples TRBV15 to TRBJ2-3; TRBD1 is a possible D gene (6 bases). Per germline, CDR1 LNHNV and CDR2 YYDKDF (reference sequence). This CDR3 region has 13 residues. Deletions cut 8 bases from V and 2 bases from J, with 11 bases between. The chain's CDR3 is CATRQAYTDTQYF. CDR3 DNA: TGTGCCACCCGACAGGCGTACACAGATACGCAGTATTTT.

The chain joins TRBV2 to TRBJ1-6; possibly TRBD1 for D (5 bases). The length of the CDR3 is 15 residues. With 3 bases removed from V and 11 bases from J, the gap between germline ends came to 17 bases. The germline gives CDR1 SNHLY, CDR2 FYNNEI. The CDR3 is CASSEVEGNRPPLHF. As DNA, the CDR3 is TGTGCCAGCAGTGAGGTGGAGGGGAATAGGCCACCCCTCCACTTT.

J is TRBJ1-2 and V is TRBV5-6, with 8 bases that match TRBD1. The V segment lost 0 bases and the J segment 7 bases; nucleotides outside the gene matches: 8. Looked up from germline, CDR1 is SGHDT and CDR2 is YYEEEE. The CDR3 runs 15 residues. The chain's CDR3 is CASSLVMQGAGGYTF. CDR3 coding DNA: TGTGCCAGCAGCTTGGTTATGCAGGGGGCAGGTGGCTACACCTTC.

V gene TRBV18 combines with J gene TRBJ2-3, with TRBD1 identical over 7 bases. This CDR3 comprises 14 residues. V trimming: 4 bases; J trimming: 3 bases; junction bases outside the gene matches: 4. Germline values: CDR1 KGHSH, CDR2 LQKENI. The CDR3 region is CASSLGQDTDTQYF. As DNA, the CDR3 is TGTGCCAGCTCACTCGGACAGGATACAGATACGCAGTATTTT.

This chain connects TRBV29-1 to TRBJ1-2; 8 bases line up with TRBD1. Germline V CDR1 and CDR2: SQVTM, ANQGSEA. V was clipped by 7 bases and J by 4 bases; unmatched bases: 5. This CDR3 comprises 12 residues. The CDR3 sequence is CSAGQGSYGYTF. CDR3 nucleotides: TGCAGCGCCGGACAGGGATCCTATGGCTACACCTTC.

The chain employs TRBV2 and TRBJ1-5; 7 bases are shared with TRBD1. V lost 4 bases to trimming and J lost 4 bases; unmatched junction nucleotides: 7. The CDR3 has 15 amino acids. CDR1 is SNHLY and CDR2 is FYNNEI in the germline V gene. CDR3 sequence reads: CASSGNRQGNQPQHF. DNA of the CDR3: TGTGCCAGCAGTGGAAACAGACAGGGTAATCAGCCCCAGCATTTT.

The chain uses TRBV11-3 and TRBJ2-3, with 7 bases lining up with TRBD2. J gave up 6 bases and V 5 bases, and 11 bases lay outside the gene matches. Per the germline V gene, CDR1 is SGHNT and CDR2 is YENEEA. The CDR3 runs to 15 residues. CDR3 sequence: CASSPSQREGDTQYF. The DNA of the CDR3 is TGTGCCAGCAGCCCCAGCCAGCGGGAAGGGGATACGCAGTATTTT.

The rearrangement links TRBV10-3 to TRBJ2-1; TRBD2 is a possible D gene (6 bases). The V end was cut by 3 bases, the J end by 6 bases, with 9 bases between. The CDR3 extends over 13 amino acids. Germline V lookup: CDR1 ENHRY, CDR2 SYGVKD. CDR3 in amino acids: CAISDGGSNEQFF. The CDR3, as DNA: TGTGCCATCAGTGATGGGGGGTCCAATGAGCAGTTCTTC.

In its sample, this clone was seen a few times. V is TRBV7-3 and J is TRBJ2-1; D is perhaps TRBD2 (5 bases). V lost 3 bases, J lost 5 bases, and 8 bases lay in between. Germline V gene data show CDR1 as SGHTA and CDR2 as FQGTGA. The CDR3 totals 13 residues. This chain's CDR3 is CASSLDWNNEQFF. The CDR3 DNA follows: TGTGCCAGCAGCTTGGACTGGAACAATGAGCAGTTCTTC. Full variable domain (outside the CDR3, taken from reference TRBV7-3 and TRBJ2-1): GAGVSQTPSNKVTEKGKYVELRCDPISGHTALYWYRQSLGQGPEFLIYFQGTGAADDSGLPNDRFFAVRPEGSVSTLKIQRTERGDSAVYLCASSLDWNNEQFFGPGTRLTVL.

The chain carries TRBV6-8 and TRBJ2-5, with 9 bases aligning to TRBD2. Trimming cost V 6 bases and J 5 bases; bases outside gene matches: 13. CDR3 length: 16 residues. The V gene's germline CDR1 is MNHGY and CDR2 SAAAGT. The CDR3 nucleotides are TGTGCCAGCAGCCACGGCGTAGCGGGAGAGGCTGAGACCCAGTACTTC. Its protein is CASSHGVAGEAETQYF.

The chain couples TRBV5-6 to TRBJ2-7, with D perhaps TRBD1 (5 bases). CDR1 SGHDT and CDR2 YYEEEE come from the germline V gene. V dropped 2 bases and J dropped 7 bases, with 13 bases sitting between them. CDR3 length: 13 amino acids. The CDR3 spells CASSLGATREQYF. The CDR3 DNA reads TGTGCCAGCAGCTTAGGGGCCACGAGAGAGCAGTACTTC.

This rearrangement joins TRBV3-1 (or the pseudogene TRBV3-2) to TRBJ1-2, with TRBD1 matching over 9 bases. Germline V gene lookup returns CDR1 LGHDT and CDR2 YNNKEL (reference sequence). The V and J ends lost 4 bases and 5 bases, in that order; junction bases with no gene match: 5. The CDR3 has 14 amino acids. The CDR3 protein is CASSPLTGGYGYTF. CDR3 DNA: TGTGCCAGCAGCCCGTTGACAGGGGGTTATGGCTACACCTTC.